This T cell receptor (beta chain) emerged from a study of blood T cell repertoires in COVID-19. Study in general: Samples came from the United States, Italy and Spain, spanning acute and convalescent COVID-19.

This clone showed up just once. Cohort assignment relied on participant-reported clinical history. Some clones are missing from TCRdb's copy, which holds only in-frame ones; the method was immunoSEQ multiplex PCR. The table includes approximately 300,000 clones, approximately 85% detected once. Germline lookup yields CDR1 SGHRS and CDR2 YFSETQ. V lost 3 bases to trimming and J lost 2 bases; unmatched junction nucleotides: 12. This CDR3 comprises 17 residues. This TCR was sampled from a woman aged 25 to 45 who had recovered from COVID-19. The sample was PBMCs or T cells enriched from blood (not recorded which). V gene TRBV5-1 combines with J gene TRBJ2-5; 8 bases agree with TRBD1. The CDR3 coding sequence is TGCGCCAGCAGCTACTCCTCAGGGGGCACGCGGCAAGAGACCCAGTACTTC. Protein product: CASSYSSGGTRQETQYF.